This note documents a single T cell receptor (beta chain) sequence. Participant age was roughly 18 to 100 years, and participants resided in about 25 US areas. Assignment of participants to cohorts was predicated upon participant-reported clinical history. These data originate in a study of blood T cell repertoires in COVID-19. On the study more broadly: Material from acute and convalescent COVID-19 was sourced from the United States, Italy and Spain.

Trimming removed 2 bases from V and 10 bases from J; junction bases left unmatched: 14. Germline V CDR1 and CDR2: KGHSH, LQKENI. The CDR3 consists of 16 residues. The protocol was immunoSEQ multiplex PCR, while the TCRdb copy is restricted to in-frame clones and leaves out a portion. The sample has some 290,000 clones; 90% are singletons. Input material: PBMCs or T cells enriched from blood (not recorded which). The chain links TRBV18 to TRBJ2-1, with 7 bases aligning to TRBD1. The TCR was taken from a woman aged 25 to 39 who had been exposed to COVID-19. Written as DNA, the CDR3 is TGTGCCAGCTCACCAGAGGGGGCCCGGAGCGTGGGGGAGCAGTTCTTC. This sequence encodes CASSPEGARSVGEQFF.